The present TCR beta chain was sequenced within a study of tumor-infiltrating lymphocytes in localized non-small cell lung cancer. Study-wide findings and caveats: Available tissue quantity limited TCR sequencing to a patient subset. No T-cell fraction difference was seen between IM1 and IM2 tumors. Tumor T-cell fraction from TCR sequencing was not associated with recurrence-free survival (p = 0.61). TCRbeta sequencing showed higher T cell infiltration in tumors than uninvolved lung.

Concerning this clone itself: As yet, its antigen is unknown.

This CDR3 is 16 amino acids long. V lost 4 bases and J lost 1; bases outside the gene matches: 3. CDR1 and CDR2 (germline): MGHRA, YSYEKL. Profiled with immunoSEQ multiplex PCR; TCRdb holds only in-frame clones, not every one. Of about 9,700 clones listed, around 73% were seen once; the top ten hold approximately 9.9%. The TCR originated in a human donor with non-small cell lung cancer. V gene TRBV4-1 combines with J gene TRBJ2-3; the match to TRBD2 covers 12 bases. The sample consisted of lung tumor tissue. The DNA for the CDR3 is TGCGCCAGCAGCCGGACTAGCGGGAAGGGCACAGATACGCAGTATTTT. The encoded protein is CASSRTSGKGTDTQYF.